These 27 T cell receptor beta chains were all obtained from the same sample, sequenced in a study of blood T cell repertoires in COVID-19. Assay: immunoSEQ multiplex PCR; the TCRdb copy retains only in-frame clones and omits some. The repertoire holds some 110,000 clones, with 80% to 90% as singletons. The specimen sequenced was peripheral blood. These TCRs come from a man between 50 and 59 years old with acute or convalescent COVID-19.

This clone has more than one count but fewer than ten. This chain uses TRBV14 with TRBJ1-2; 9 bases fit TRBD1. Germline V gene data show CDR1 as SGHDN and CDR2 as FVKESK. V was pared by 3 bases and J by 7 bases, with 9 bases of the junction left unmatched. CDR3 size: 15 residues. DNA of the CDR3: TGTGCCAGCAGCCAGAGGACTCGGGACAGGGTTGGCTACACCTTC. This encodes CASSQRTRDRVGYTF.

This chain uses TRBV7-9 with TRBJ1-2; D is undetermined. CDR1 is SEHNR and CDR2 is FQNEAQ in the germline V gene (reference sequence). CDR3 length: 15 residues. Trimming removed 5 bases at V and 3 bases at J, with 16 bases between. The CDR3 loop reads CASSPPVGRHYGYTF. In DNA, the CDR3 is TGTGCCAGCAGCCCCCCGGTGGGCAGACACTATGGCTACACCTTC.

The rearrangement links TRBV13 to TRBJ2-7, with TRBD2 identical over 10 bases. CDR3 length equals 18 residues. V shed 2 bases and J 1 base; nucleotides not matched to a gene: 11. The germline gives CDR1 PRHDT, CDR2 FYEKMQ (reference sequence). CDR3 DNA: TGTGCCAGCAGCTTATTGTCGGCTAGCGGGAGTTTTTCCTACGAGCAGTACTTC. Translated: CASSLLSASGSFSYEQYF.

In DNA, the CDR3 is TGTGCCAGCCGGACTAGCGGGAACACCGGGGAGCTGTTTTTT. Its translation is CASRTSGNTGELFF. The V and J genes are TRBV28 and TRBJ2-2, with TRBD2 matching 10 bases. Per germline, CDR1 MDHEN and CDR2 SYDVKM. CDR3 length: 14 residues. The V and J ends lost 8 bases and 1 base, in that order; junction bases with no gene match: 1.

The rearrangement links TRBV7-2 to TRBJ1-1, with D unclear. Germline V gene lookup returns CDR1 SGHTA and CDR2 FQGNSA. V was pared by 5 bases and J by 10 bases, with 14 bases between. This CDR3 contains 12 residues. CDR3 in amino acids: CASSPAGVGAFF. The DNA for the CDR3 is TGTGCCAGCAGCCCGGCGGGTGTCGGAGCTTTCTTT.

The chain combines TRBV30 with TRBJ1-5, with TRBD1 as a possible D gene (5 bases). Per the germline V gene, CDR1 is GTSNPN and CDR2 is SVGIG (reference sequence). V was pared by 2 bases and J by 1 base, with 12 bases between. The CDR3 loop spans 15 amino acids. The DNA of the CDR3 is TGTGCCTGGAGTCCAGGAAAGGGGAGCAATCAGCCCCAGCATTTT. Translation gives CAWSPGKGSNQPQHF.

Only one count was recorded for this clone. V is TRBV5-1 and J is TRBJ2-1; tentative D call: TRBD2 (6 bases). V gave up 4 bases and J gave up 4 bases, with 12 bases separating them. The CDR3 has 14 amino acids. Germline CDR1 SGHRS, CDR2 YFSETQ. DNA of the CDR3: TGCGCCAGCAGCATCACCGGGACTTACAATGAGCAGTTCTTC. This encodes CASSITGTYNEQFF.

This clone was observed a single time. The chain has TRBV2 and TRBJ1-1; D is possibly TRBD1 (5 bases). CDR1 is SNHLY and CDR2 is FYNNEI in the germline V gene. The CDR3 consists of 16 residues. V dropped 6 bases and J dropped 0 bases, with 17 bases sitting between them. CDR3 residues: CASRANRLPLNTEAFF. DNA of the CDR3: TGTGCCAGCAGGGCAAACAGGCTGCCTTTGAACACTGAAGCTTTCTTT.

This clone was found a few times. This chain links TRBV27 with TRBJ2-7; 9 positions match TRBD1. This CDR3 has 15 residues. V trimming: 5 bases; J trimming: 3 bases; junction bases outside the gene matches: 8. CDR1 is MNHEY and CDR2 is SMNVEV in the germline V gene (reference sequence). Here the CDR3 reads CASSKGDRANYEQYF. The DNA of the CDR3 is TGTGCCAGCAGTAAAGGGGACAGGGCTAACTACGAGCAGTACTTC.

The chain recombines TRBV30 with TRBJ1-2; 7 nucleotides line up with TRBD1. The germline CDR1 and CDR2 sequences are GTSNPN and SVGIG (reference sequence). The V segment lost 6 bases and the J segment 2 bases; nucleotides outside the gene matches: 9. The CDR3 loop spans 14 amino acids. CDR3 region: CACTTGQPNYGYTF. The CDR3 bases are TGTGCCTGTACAACGGGACAGCCGAACTATGGCTACACCTTC. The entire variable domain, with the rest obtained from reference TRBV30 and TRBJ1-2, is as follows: SQTIHQWPATLVQPVGSPLSLECTVEGTSNPNLYWYRQAAGRGLQLLFYSVGIGQISSEVPQNLSASRPQDRQFILSSKKLLLSDSGFYLCACTTGQPNYGYTFGSGTRLTVV.

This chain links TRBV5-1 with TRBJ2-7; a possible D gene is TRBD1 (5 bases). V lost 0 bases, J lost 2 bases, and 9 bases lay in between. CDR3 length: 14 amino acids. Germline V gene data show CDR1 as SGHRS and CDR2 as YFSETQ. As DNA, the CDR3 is TGCGCCAGCAGCTTGGTGGCAGGGCCCTACGAGCAGTACTTC. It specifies CASSLVAGPYEQYF.

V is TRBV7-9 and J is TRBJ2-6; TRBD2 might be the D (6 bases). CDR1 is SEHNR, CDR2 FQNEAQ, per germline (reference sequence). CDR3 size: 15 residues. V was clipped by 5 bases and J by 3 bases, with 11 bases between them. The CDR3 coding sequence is TGTGCCAGCAGCACCCCGCGGGGTGGGGCCAACGTCCTGACTTTC. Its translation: CASSTPRGGANVLTF.

The CDR3 spells CASSSIQGARYNSPLHF. CDR3 DNA sequence: TGTGCCAGCAGTTCCATACAGGGGGCTAGGTATAATTCACCCCTCCACTTT. The J gene is TRBJ1-6, the V gene TRBV28, with 9 positions matching TRBD1. Germline-derived CDR1 and CDR2 are MDHEN and SYDVKM. The V segment lost 4 bases and the J segment 4 bases; nucleotides outside the gene matches: 8. CDR3 length: 17 amino acids.

In DNA, the CDR3 is TGTGCCAGCAGCTTGGAGAGCAGGGTGGACACCGGGGAGCTGTTTTTT. It codes for CASSLESRVDTGELFF. The chain combines TRBV5-4 with TRBJ2-2, with D possibly TRBD1 on 5 matching bases. CDR3 size: 16 residues. CDR1 is SGHNT, CDR2 YYREEE, per germline (reference sequence). Trimming stripped 0 bases from V and 3 bases from J, with 12 bases between. The full variable domain, completed using reference TRBV5-4 and TRBJ2-2, is ETGVTQSPTHLIKTRGQQVTLRCSSQSGHNTVSWYQQALGQGPQFIFQYYREEENGRGNFPPRFSGLQFPNYSSELNVNALELDDSALYLCASSLESRVDTGELFFGEGSRLTVL.

Written as DNA, the CDR3 is TGTGCCATCAGTGGCACCGGACTAGCGGGAAAAGAGACCCAGTACTTC. Amino acid sequence: CAISGTGLAGKETQYF. The rearrangement uses TRBV10-3 and TRBJ2-5; the match to TRBD2 covers 12 bases. CDR1 is ENHRY and CDR2 is SYGVKD in the germline V gene. The CDR3 runs 16 residues. Unmatched junction bases numbered 6, after V lost 4 bases and J lost 3 bases.

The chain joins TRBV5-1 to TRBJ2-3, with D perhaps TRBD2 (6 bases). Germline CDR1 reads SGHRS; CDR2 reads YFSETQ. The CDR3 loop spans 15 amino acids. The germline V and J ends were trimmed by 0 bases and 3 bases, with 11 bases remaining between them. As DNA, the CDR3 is TGCGCCAGCAGCTTGGTCGGGAGTGGAACAGATACGCAGTATTTT. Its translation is CASSLVGSGTDTQYF.

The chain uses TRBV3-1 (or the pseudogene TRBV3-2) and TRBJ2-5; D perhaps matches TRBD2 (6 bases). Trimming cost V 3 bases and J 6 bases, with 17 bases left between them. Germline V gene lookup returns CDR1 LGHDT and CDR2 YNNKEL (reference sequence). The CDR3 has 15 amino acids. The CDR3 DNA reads TGTGCCAGCAGCCAGGGTATCGGGAGTTCGAAGACCCAGTACTTC. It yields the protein CASSQGIGSSKTQYF.

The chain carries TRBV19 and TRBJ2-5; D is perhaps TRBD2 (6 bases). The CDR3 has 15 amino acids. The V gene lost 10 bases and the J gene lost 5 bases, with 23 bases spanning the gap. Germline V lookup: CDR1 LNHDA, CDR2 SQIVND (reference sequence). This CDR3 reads CANSNGRRSGETQYF. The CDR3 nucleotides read TGTGCCAACTCCAACGGACGGAGGAGCGGGGAGACCCAGTACTTC. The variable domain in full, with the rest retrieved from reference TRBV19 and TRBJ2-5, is DGGITQSPKYLFRKEGQNVTLSCEQNLNHDAMYWYRQDPGQGLRLIYYSQIVNDFQKGDIAEGYSVSREKKESFPLTVTSAQKNPTAFYLCANSNGRRSGETQYFGPGTRLLVL.

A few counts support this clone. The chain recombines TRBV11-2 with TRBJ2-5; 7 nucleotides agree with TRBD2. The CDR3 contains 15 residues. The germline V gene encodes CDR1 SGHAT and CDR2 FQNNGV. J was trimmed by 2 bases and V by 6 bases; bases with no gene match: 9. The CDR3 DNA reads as TGTGCCAGCAGTGCCCTGCTAGCGGTTCAAGAGACCCAGTACTTC. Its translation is CASSALLAVQETQYF. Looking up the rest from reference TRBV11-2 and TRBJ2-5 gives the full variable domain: EAGVAQSPRYKIIEKRQSVAFWCNPISGHATLYWYQQILGQGPKLLIQFQNNGVVDDSQLPKDRFSAERLKGVDSTLKIQPAKLEDSAVYLCASSALLAVQETQYFGPGTRLLVL.

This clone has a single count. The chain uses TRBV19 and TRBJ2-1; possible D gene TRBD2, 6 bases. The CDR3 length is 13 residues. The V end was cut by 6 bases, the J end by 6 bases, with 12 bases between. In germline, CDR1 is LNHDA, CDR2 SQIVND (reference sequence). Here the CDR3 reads CASRQTSGNEQFF. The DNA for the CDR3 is TGTGCCAGTAGGCAGACTAGTGGCAATGAGCAGTTCTTC.

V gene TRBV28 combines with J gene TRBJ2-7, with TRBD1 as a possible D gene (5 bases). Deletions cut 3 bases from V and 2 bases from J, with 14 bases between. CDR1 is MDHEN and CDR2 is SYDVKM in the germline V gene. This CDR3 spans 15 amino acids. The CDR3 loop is CASSFEGAGTYEQYF. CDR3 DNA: TGTGCCAGCAGTTTTGAAGGGGCTGGCACCTACGAGCAGTACTTC.

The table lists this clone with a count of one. For the CDR3, the DNA is TGCGCCAGCAGCCAGTGGGCGGGCCCTGGGGAGGATACGCAGTATTTT. Encoded protein: CASSQWAGPGEDTQYF. V usage is TRBV4-1 and J usage is TRBJ2-3; D is possibly TRBD2 (5 bases). V was trimmed by 3 bases and J by 6 bases, leaving 19 bases between them. CDR1 and CDR2 (germline): MGHRA, YSYEKL. The CDR3 loop spans 16 amino acids.

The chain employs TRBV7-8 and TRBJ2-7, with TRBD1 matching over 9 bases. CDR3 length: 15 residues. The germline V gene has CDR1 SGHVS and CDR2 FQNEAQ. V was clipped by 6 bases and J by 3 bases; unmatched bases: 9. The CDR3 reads CASRSYRGRNYEQYF. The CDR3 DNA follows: TGTGCCAGCAGAAGTTACAGGGGGCGAAACTACGAGCAGTACTTC.

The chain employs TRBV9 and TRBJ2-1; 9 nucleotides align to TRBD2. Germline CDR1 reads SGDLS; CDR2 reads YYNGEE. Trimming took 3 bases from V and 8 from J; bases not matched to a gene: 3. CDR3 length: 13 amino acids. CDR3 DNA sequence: TGTGCCAGCAGCGGGGGACTAGCCTATGAGCAGTTCTTC. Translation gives CASSGGLAYEQFF.

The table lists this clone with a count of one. The CDR3 region has the DNA TGTGCCTGGAGTCCGGACAGGGGGCGCTTCTATGGCTACACCTTC. The encoded protein is CAWSPDRGRFYGYTF. V gene TRBV30 combines with J gene TRBJ1-2; 11 bases align to TRBD1. Looked up from germline, CDR1 is GTSNPN and CDR2 is SVGIG (reference sequence). The V and J ends lost 2 bases and 4 bases, in that order; junction bases with no gene match: 6. CDR3 length: 15 residues.

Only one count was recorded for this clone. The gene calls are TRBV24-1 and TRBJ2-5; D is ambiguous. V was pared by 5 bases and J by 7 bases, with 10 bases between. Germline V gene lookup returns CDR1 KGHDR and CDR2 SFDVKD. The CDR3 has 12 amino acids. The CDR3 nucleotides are TGTGCCACCAGTGCTGTAAGAGTGACCCAGTACTTC. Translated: CATSAVRVTQYF.

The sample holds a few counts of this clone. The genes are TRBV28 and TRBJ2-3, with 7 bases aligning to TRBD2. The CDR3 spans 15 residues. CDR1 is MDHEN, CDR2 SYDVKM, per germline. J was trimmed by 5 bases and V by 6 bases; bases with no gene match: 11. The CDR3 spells CASSTGTTFGDTQYF. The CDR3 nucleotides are TGTGCCAGCAGCACCGGGACTACCTTCGGAGATACGCAGTATTTT.